The 3 T cell receptor beta chains below all came from one sample that was sequenced in a study of T cells in women clearing cervical HPV infection. TCRdb keeps only in-frame clones here, not all; method: immunoSEQ multiplex PCR. This sample's table reports about 30,000 clones. The sample taken for sequencing was blood buffy coat. All receptors come from a woman aged 18-69 years with a cervical HPV16 infection that either progressed to CIN3+ or cleared (not recorded which).

On this clone: The CDR3 goes on 3 residues after the read ends, and that part is filled in from the germline J gene. This rearrangement joins TRBV11-2 to TRBJ1-2; D is uncertain. CDR3 length equals 15 residues. CDR1 SGHAT and CDR2 FQNNGV come from the germline V gene. V was shortened by 1 base and J by 4 bases, with 13 bases between the two germline ends. The DNA read from the CDR3 is TGTGCCAGCAGCTTAGTCCCGATTCCTACCTATGGC. Translated, it gives CASSLVPIPTYG. The entire CDR3 protein reads CASSLVPIPTYGYTF. The full variable domain, its missing parts supplied by reference TRBV11-2 and TRBJ1-2, is EAGVAQSPRYKIIEKRQSVAFWCNPISGHATLYWYQQILGQGPKLLIQFQNNGVVDDSQLPKDRFSAERLKGVDSTLKIQPAKLEDSAVYLCASSLVPIPTYGYTFGSGTRLTVV.

For this clone: The read falls 3 residues short of the CDR3 end, and the missing part is taken from the germline J gene. V is TRBV10-1 and J is TRBJ2-3; TRBD1 matches at 8 bases. CDR1 WNHNN and CDR2 SYGVQD come from the germline V gene (reference sequence). CDR3 size: 13 residues. The sequenced part of the CDR3 DNA is TGCGCCAGCAGTGGGACAGGGAAACAGACG. This encodes CASSGTGKQT. The whole CDR3 is CASSGTGKQTQYF.

A note on this clone: Read coverage stops 3 residues before the CDR3 terminus; the germline J gene supplies the remainder. The chain recombines TRBV19 with TRBJ1-1, with D possibly matching TRBD1 (5 bases). This CDR3 contains 12 residues. V dropped 6 bases and J dropped 6 bases, with 11 bases sitting between them. Per the germline V gene, CDR1 is LNHDA and CDR2 is SQIVND (reference sequence). The covered CDR3 bases are TGTGCCAGTAGCCCATGGGGGGCTGAA. It is translated as CASSPWGAE. From start to end, the CDR3 is CASSPWGAEAFF.